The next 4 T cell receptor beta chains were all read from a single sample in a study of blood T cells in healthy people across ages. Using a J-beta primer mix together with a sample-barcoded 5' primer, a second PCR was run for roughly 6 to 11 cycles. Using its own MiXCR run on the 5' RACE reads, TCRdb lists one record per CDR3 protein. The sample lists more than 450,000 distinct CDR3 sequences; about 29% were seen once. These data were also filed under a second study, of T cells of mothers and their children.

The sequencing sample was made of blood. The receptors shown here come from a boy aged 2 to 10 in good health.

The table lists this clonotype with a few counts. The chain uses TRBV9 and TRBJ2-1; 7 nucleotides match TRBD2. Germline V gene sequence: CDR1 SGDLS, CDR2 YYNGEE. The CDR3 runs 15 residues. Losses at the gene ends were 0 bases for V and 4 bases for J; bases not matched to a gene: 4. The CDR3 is CASSVGGSGYNEQFF. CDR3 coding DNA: TGTGCCAGCAGCGTAGGCGGGAGCGGGTACAATGAGCAGTTCTTC.

This CDR3 is CATSRELGGFTEKLFF. CDR3 nucleotides: TGTGCCACCAGCAGAGAATTGGGTGGGTTCACTGAAAAACTGTTTTTT. J is TRBJ1-4 and V is TRBV15; D remains unclear. Germline V gives CDR1 LNHNV, CDR2 YYDKDF (reference sequence). Trimming took 0 bases from V and 7 from J, leaving 15 bases between them. CDR3 length: 16 amino acids.

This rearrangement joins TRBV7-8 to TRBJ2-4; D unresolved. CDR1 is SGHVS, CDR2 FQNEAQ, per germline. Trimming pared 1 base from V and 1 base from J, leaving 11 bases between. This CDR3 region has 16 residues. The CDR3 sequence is CASSLGGIFAKNIQYF. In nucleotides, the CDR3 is TGTGCCAGCAGCTTAGGGGGAATATTTGCCAAAAACATTCAGTACTTC.

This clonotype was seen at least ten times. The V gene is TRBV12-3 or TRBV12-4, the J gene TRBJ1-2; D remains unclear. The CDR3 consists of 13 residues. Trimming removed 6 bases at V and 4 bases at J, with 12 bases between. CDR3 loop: CASSPGRSYGYTF. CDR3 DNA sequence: TGTGCCAGCAGCCCCGGACGGAGCTATGGCTACACCTTC.